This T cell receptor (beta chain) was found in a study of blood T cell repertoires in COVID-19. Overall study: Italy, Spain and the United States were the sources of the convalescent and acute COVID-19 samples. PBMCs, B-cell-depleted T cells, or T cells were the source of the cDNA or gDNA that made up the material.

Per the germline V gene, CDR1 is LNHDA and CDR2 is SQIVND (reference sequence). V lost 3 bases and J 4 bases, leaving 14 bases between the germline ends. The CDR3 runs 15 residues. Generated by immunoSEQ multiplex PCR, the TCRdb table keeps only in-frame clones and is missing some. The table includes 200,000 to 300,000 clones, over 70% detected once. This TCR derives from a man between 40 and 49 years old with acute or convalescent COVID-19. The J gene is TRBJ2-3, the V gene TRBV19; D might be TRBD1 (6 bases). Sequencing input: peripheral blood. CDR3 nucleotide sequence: TGTGCCAGTAGTATCGGACAGCTCTTTCCAGATACGCAGTATTTT. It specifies CASSIGQLFPDTQYF.